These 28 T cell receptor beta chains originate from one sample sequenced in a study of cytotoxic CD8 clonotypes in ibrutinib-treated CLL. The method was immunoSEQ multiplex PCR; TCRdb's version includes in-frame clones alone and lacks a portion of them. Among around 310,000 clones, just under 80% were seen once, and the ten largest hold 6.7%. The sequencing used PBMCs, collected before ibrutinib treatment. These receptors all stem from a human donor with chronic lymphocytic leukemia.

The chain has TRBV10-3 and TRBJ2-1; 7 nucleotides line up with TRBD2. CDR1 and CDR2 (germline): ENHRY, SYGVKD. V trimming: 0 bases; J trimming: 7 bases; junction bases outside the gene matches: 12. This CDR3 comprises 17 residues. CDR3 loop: CAISESGEVIAGNEQFF. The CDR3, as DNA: TGTGCCATCAGTGAGTCTGGGGAGGTAATAGCGGGTAATGAGCAGTTCTTC.

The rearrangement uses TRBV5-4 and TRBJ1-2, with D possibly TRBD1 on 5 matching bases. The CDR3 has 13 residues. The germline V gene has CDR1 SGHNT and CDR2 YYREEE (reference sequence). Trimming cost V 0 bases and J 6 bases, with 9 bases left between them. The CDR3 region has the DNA TGTGCCAGCAGCTTGGCCCAGGGTGATGGCTACACCTTC. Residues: CASSLAQGDGYTF. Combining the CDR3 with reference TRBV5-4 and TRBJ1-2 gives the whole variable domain ETGVTQSPTHLIKTRGQQVTLRCSSQSGHNTVSWYQQALGQGPQFIFQYYREEENGRGNFPPRFSGLQFPNYSSELNVNALELDDSALYLCASSLAQGDGYTFGSGTRLTVV.

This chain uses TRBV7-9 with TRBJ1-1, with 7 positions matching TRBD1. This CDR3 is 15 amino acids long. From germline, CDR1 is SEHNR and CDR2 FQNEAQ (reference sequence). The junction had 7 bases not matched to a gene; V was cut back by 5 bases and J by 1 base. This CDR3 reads CASSPFTGANTEAFF. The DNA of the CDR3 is TGTGCCAGCAGCCCCTTTACAGGGGCGAACACTGAAGCTTTCTTT.

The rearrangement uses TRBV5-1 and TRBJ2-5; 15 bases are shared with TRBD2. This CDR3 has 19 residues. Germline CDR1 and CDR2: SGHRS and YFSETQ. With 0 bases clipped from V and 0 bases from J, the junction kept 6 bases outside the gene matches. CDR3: CASSLVGGLAGGNQETQYF. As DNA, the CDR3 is TGCGCCAGCAGCTTGGTGGGGGGACTAGCGGGAGGTAACCAAGAGACCCAGTACTTC. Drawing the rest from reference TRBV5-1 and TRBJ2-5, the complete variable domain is KAGVTQTPRYLIKTRGQQVTLSCSPISGHRSVSWYQQTPGQGLQFLFEYFSETQRNKGNFPGRFSGRQFSNSRSEMNVSTLELGDSALYLCASSLVGGLAGGNQETQYFGPGTRLLVL.

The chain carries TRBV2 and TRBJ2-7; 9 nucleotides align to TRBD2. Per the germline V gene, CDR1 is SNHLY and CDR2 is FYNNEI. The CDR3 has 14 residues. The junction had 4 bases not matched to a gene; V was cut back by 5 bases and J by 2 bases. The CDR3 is CASSWTSATYEQYF. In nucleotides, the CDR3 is TGTGCCAGCAGTTGGACTAGCGCGACCTACGAGCAGTACTTC.

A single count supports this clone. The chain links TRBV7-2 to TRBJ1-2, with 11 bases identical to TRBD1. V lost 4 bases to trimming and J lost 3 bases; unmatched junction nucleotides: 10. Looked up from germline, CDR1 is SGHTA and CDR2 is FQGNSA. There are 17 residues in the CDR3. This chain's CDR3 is CASSSRGGQGAHYGYTF. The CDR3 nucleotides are TGTGCCAGCAGCTCAAGAGGTGGACAGGGGGCGCACTATGGCTACACCTTC.

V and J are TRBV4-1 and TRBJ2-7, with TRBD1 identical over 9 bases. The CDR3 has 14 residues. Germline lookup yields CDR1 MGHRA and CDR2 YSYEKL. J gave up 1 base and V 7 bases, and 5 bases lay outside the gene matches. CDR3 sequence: CASTLGTGSYEQYF. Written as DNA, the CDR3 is TGCGCCAGCACCTTGGGGACAGGGTCCTACGAGCAGTACTTC.

The CDR3 here is CSVGSYEQYF. The CDR3 region has the DNA TGCAGCGTTGGGTCCTACGAGCAGTACTTC. The V and J genes are TRBV29-1 and TRBJ2-7; D not certain. Germline CDR1 and CDR2: SQVTM and ANQGSEA. V lost 4 bases, J lost 1 base, and 2 bases lay in between. The CDR3 length is 10 residues.

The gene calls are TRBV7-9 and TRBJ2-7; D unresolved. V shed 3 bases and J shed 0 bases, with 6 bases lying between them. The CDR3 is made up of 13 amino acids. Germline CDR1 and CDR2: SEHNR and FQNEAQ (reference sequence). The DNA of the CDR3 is TGTGCCAGCAGCTTCCCCAACTCCTACGAGCAGTACTTC. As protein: CASSFPNSYEQYF.

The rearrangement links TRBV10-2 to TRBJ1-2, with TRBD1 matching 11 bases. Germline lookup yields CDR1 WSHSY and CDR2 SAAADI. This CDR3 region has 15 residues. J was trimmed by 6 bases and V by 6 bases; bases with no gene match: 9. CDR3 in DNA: TGCGCCAGCAGAGGACAGGGGGCGCCGGGGGATGGCTACACCTTC. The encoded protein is CASRGQGAPGDGYTF.

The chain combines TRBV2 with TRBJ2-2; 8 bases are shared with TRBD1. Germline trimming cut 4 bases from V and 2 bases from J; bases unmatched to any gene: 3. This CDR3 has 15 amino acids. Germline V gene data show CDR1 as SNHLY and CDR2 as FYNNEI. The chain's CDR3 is CASSGGQGNTGELFF. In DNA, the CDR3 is TGTGCCAGCAGTGGAGGACAGGGAAACACCGGGGAGCTGTTTTTT.

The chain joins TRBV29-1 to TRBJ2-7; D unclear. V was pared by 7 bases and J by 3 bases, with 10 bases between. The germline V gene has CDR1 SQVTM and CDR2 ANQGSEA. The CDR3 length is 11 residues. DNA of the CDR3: TGCAGCGCCGGCCCCGGCTACGAGCAGTACTTC. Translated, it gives CSAGPGYEQYF.

The CDR3 nucleotides are TGTGCCAGTAGTATAGCCGGACAGGTTAGGAATCAGCCCCAGCATTTT. Protein product: CASSIAGQVRNQPQHF. The chain couples TRBV19 to TRBJ1-5; TRBD1 aligns across 7 bases. The V and J ends lost 1 base and 4 bases, in that order; junction bases with no gene match: 7. CDR1 and CDR2 from the germline V gene are LNHDA and SQIVND (reference sequence). The CDR3 has 16 residues.

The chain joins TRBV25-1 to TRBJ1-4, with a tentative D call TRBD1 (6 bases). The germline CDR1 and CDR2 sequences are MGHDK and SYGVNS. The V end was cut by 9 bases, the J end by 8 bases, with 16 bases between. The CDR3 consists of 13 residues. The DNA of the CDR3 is TGTGCCAGTACGACAGGAAACCCCGAAAAACTGTTTTTT. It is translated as CASTTGNPEKLFF.

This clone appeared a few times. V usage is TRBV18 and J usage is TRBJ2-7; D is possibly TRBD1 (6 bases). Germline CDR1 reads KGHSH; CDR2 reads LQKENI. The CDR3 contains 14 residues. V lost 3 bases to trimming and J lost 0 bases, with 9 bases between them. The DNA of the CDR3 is TGTGCCAGCTCACCTGACAGGAGCTCCTACGAGCAGTACTTC. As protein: CASSPDRSSYEQYF. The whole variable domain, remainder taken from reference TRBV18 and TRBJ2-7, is NAGVMQNPRHLVRRRGQEARLRCSPMKGHSHVYWYRQLPEEGLKFMVYLQKENIIDESGMPKERFSAEFPKEGPSILRIQQVVRGDSAAYFCASSPDRSSYEQYFGPGTRLTVT.

The CDR3 here is CATSRDLAASGKNIQYF. DNA for the CDR3: TGTGCCACCAGCAGAGACCTTGCAGCTAGCGGCAAAAACATTCAGTACTTC. The chain employs TRBV15 and TRBJ2-4, with 7 bases that match TRBD2. J lost 3 bases, V lost 0 bases, and 8 bases had no gene match. The germline gives CDR1 LNHNV, CDR2 YYDKDF (reference sequence). The CDR3 sequence is 17 residues long.

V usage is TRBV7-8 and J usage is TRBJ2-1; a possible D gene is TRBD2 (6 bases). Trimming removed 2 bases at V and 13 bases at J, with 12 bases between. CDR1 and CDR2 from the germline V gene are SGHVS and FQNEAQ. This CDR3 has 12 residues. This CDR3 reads CASSLLGGYQFF. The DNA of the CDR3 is TGTGCCAGCAGCTTACTCGGAGGGTACCAGTTCTTC. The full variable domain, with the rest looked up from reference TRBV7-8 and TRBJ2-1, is GAGVSQSPRYKVAKRGQDVALRCDPISGHVSLFWYQQALGQGPEFLTYFQNEAQLDKSGLPSDRFFAERPEGSVSTLKIQRTQQEDSAVYLCASSLLGGYQFFGPGTRLTVL.

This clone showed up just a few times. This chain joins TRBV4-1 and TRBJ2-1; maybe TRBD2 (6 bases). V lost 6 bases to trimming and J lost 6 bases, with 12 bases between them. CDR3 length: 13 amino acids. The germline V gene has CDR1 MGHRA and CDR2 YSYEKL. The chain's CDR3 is CASRAVSGNEQFF. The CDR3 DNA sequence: TGCGCCAGCAGGGCGGTTAGCGGCAATGAGCAGTTCTTC.

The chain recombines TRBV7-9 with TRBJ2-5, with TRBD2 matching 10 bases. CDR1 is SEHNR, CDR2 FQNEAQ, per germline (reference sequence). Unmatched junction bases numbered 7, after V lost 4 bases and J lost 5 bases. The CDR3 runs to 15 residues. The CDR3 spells CASSSTGTSAETQYF. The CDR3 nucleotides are TGTGCCAGCAGCTCTACCGGGACTAGCGCTGAGACCCAGTACTTC.

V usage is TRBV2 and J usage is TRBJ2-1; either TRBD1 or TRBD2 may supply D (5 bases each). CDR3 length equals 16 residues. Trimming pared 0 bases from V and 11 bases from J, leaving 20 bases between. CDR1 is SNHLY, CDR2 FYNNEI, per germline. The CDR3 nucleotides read TGTGCCAGCAGTGAAGCGCCGAGGGACCTCCGGAATAAGCAGTTCTTC. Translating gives CASSEAPRDLRNKQFF.

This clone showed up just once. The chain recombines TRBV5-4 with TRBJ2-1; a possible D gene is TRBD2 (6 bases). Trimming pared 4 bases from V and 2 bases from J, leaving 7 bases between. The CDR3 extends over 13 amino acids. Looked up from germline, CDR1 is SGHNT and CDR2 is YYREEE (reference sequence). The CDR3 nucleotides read TGTGCCAGCAGCGGAGGGACCTACAATGAGCAGTTCTTC. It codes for CASSGGTYNEQFF. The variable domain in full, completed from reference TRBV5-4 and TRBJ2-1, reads ETGVTQSPTHLIKTRGQQVTLRCSSQSGHNTVSWYQQALGQGPQFIFQYYREEENGRGNFPPRFSGLQFPNYSSELNVNALELDDSALYLCASSGGTYNEQFFGPGTRLTVL.

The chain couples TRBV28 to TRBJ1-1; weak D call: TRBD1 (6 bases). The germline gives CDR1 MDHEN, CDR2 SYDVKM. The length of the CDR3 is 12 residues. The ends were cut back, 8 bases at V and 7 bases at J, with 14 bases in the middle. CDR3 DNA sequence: TGTGCCAGCCGAGGGGGATGGAATGAAGCTTTCTTT. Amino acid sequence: CASRGGWNEAFF.

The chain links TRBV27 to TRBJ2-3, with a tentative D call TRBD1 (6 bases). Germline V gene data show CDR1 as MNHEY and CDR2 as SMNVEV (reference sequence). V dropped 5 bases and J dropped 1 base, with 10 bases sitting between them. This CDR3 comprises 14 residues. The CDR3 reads CASSLGQRTDTQYF. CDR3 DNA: TGTGCCAGCAGTCTCGGACAGCGCACAGATACGCAGTATTTT.

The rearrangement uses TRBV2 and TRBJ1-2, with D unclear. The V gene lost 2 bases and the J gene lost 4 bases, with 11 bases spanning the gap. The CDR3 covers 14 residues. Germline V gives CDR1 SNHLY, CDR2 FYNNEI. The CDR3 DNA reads TGTGCCAGCAGTGAAAGAGCAACGAGCTATGGCTACACCTTC. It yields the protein CASSERATSYGYTF.

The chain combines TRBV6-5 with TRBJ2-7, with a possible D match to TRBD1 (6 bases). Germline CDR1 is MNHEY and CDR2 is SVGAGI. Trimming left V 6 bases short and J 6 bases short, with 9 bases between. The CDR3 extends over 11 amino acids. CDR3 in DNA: TGTGCCAGCAGAACAGGGTTCGAGCAGTACTTC. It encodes CASRTGFEQYF.

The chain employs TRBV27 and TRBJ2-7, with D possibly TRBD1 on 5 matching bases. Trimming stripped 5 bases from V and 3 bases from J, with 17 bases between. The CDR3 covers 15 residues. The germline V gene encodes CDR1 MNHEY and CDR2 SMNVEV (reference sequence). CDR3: CASSPSGHPNYEQYF. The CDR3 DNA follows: TGTGCCAGCAGTCCCTCCGGACACCCAAACTACGAGCAGTACTTC.

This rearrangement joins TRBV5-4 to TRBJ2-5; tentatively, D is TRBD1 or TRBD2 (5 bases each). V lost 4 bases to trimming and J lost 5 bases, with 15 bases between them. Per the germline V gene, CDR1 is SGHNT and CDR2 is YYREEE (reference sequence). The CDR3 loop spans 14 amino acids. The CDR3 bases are TGTGCCAGCAGCAAGGGGCCCAGGGACGAGACCCAGTACTTC. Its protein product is CASSKGPRDETQYF.

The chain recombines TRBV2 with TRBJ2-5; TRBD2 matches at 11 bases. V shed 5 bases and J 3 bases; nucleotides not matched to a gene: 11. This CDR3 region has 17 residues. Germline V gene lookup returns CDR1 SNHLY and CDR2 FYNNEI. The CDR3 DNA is TGTGCCAGCAGTCAGAACTCCGGGACTAGCGGAAAAGAGACCCAGTACTTC. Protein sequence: CASSQNSGTSGKETQYF.